Listed below are T cell receptor beta chains from one sample, sequenced in a study of regulatory T cells in long-lasting Graves disease. TCRdb re-called the multiplex PCR reads through MiXCR, storing one row per CDR3 protein. The sample has 350,000 to 500,000 distinct CDR3 sequences, roughly a fifth seen once; the top ten hold around 15%. Specimen: peripheral blood mononuclear cells (PBMCs), collected when the disease was refractory, from a patient treated with antithyroid drugs. The receptors derive from a female donor with Graves disease. The CDR3 runs from the conserved cysteine through the conserved F or W. D genes are given only for firm matches. Some rows mark clone size as missing; the rest say once, few, many or name a class of expanded clone.

TRBV3-1	many	TRBJ2-7	.	CASSQDPVEQYF	TGTGCCAGCAGCCAAGATCCCGTCGAGCAGTACTTC
TRBV11-2	many	TRBJ1-1	.	CASSSAGLNTEAFF	TGTGCCAGCAGCTCGGCGGGGTTGAACACTGAAGCTTTCTTT
TRBV20-1	.	TRBJ2-2	TRBD2	CSAPRGRASGELFF	TGCAGTGCTCCTAGAGGGAGGGCCTCAGGGGAGCTGTTTTTT
TRBV2	many	TRBJ1-6	.	CASMVGHSYNSPLHF	TGTGCCAGCATGGTGGGTCATTCCTATAATTCACCCCTCCACTTT
TRBV11-2	few	TRBJ1-1	.	CASTLAGGAFF	TGTGCCAGCACCTTGGCTGGGGGAGCTTTCTTT
TRBV3-1	.	TRBJ1-2	.	CASSQDGGVYGYTF	TGTGCCAGCAGCCAAGATGGCGGCGTCTATGGCTACACCTTC
TRBV28	many	TRBJ2-5	TRBD2	CASSLLASGSQETQYF	TGTGCCAGCAGTTTATTGGCTAGCGGGAGTCAGGAGACCCAGTACTTC
TRBV7-9	.	TRBJ2-1	.	CASSFTSEQFF	TGTGCCAGCAGCTTTACGAGTGAGCAGTTCTTC
TRBV9	.	TRBJ2-2	TRBD2	CASSAQGRGAVGELFF	TGTGCCAGCAGCGCACAAGGGCGGGGGGCTGTCGGGGAGCTGTTTTTT
TRBV6-2/TRBV6-3	many	TRBJ2-2	TRBD1	CAILPDRGNTGELFF	TGTGCCATCTTACCTGACAGGGGAAACACCGGGGAGCTGTTTTTT
TRBV12-3/TRBV12-4	many	TRBJ1-5	.	CASSTGTDNSNQPQHF	TGTGCCAGCAGTACCGGGACGGATAATAGCAATCAGCCCCAGCATTTT
TRBV6-1	many	TRBJ2-7	TRBD2	CASSPYGLAGVGIYEQYF	TGTGCCAGCAGTCCCTACGGACTAGCGGGCGTTGGAATCTACGAGCAGTACTTC
TRBV10-3	many	TRBJ1-1	.	CATGGTMGGEAFF	TGTGCCACCGGGGGGACAATGGGTGGTGAAGCTTTCTTT
TRBV5-1	.	TRBJ1-1	TRBD1	CASSGLGQGGAEAFF	TGCGCCAGCAGCGGATTAGGACAGGGTGGCGCTGAAGCTTTCTTT
TRBV4-2	.	TRBJ2-5	.	CASSQVDGGYFQETQYF	TGTGCCAGCAGCCAAGTCGATGGGGGATACTTCCAAGAGACCCAGTACTTC
TRBV30	many	TRBJ1-1	TRBD1	CACSPFDRGPTEAFF	TGTGCCTGTAGTCCTTTCGACAGGGGGCCTACTGAAGCTTTCTTT
TRBV28	.	TRBJ2-7	.	CASKFRNGAAKEQYF	TGTGCCAGCAAGTTCCGCAACGGAGCCGCAAAAGAGCAGTACTTC
TRBV7-6	few	TRBJ2-1	.	CASSLEPGPHPRTEQFF	TGTGCCAGCAGCTTAGAACCGGGACCCCACCCTCGGACTGAGCAGTTCTTC
TRBV7-2	many	TRBJ1-2	TRBD1	CASSWTGELNYGYTF	TGTGCCAGCAGCTGGACAGGGGAGCTGAACTATGGCTACACCTTC
TRBV3-1	once	TRBJ2-7	.	CAGSQGLYEQYF	TGTGCCGGCAGCCAGGGGCTCTACGAGCAGTACTTC
TRBV7-9	few	TRBJ2-5	.	CASSSRTTSEGQETQYF	TGTGCCAGCAGCTCACGAACGACGTCGGAGGGCCAGGAGACCCAGTACTTC
TRBV10-3	many	TRBJ2-7	TRBD1	CAISESGQGYEQYF	TGTGCCATCAGTGAGTCCGGACAGGGCTACGAGCAGTACTTC
TRBV28	many	TRBJ2-7	.	CASSLRGSEQYF	TGTGCCAGCAGCTTACGTGGTAGCGAGCAGTACTTC
TRBV28	.	TRBJ2-3	.	CASSSGQMNTDTQYF	TGTGCCAGCAGTTCTGGACAGATGAACACAGATACGCAGTATTTT
TRBV7-3	many	TRBJ2-5	TRBD2	CASSLLAGDETQYF	TGTGCCAGCAGCCTGCTAGCGGGAGACGAGACCCAGTACTTC
TRBV24-1	many	TRBJ2-5	TRBD1	CATSETGVWETQYF	TGTGCCACCAGTGAGACAGGGGTTTGGGAGACCCAGTACTTC
TRBV5-1	many	TRBJ2-2	.	CASSLVPGELFF	TGTGCCAGCAGCTTAGTGCCCGGGGAGCTGTTTTTT